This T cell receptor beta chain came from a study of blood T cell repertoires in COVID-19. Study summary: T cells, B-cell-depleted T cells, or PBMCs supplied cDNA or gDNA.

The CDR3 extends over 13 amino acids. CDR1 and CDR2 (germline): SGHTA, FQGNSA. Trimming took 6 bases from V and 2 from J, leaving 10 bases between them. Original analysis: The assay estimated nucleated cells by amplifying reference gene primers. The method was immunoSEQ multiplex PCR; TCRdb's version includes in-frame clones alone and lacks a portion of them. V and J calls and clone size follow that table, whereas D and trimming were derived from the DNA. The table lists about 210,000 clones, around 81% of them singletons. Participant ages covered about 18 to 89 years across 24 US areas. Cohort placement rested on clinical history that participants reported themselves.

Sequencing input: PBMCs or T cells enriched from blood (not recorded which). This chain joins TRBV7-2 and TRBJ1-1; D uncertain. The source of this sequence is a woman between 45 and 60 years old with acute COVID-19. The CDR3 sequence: CASSLQRNTEAFF. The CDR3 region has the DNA TGTGCCAGCAGTTTACAGCGTAACACTGAAGCTTTCTTT.